This T cell receptor (beta chain) was captured by sequencing in a study of T cells in women clearing cervical HPV infection. The germline V gene encodes CDR1 KGHSH and CDR2 LQKENI. The V and J ends lost 3 bases and 9 bases, in that order; junction bases with no gene match: 6. The CDR3 length is 15 residues. Notes on this clone: The CDR3 end is not reached by the read, which stops 3 residues before it; the germline J gene fills it in.

Measured with immunoSEQ multiplex PCR; TCRdb has only the in-frame clones, and not every one. In total, the table holds roughly 30,000 clones. The sequence was obtained from a woman aged 18-69 years with a cervical HPV16 infection that either progressed to CIN3+ or cleared (not recorded which). The chain employs TRBV18 and TRBJ2-1; 12 bases map to TRBD1. The sequenced material came from blood buffy coat. CDR3 DNA, as far as it was read: TGTGCCAGCTCACCGGGGGACAGGGGGCGCAGTGAG. Amino acid sequence: CASSPGDRGRSE. The CDR3, in full, reads CASSPGDRGRSEQFF.